This T cell receptor beta chain was sequenced for a study of technical replicates of blood from a handful of donors (dated by TCRdb to about 2017). Library construction relied on the immunoSEQ multiplex PCR assay. TCRdb took over this immuneACCESS table, retaining in-frame rearrangements with V and J assigned. Such tables are incomplete; in checked studies, under half of the missing clones stem from an unresolved V gene, and the remainder is unexplained. The sample yields around 95,000 clones; approximately 94% were counted once. Around 0.22% of the sample rests with the top ten. The CDR3, cysteine through phenylalanine, is 15 amino acids long. Here the CDR3 DNA is all that survives: 45 bases in frame from base 1. CDR1 and CDR2 are drawn from the germline V gene: SGHRS, YFSETQ. V and J are trimmed by 0 bases and 6 bases, and the gene matches miss 4 bases of the junction. This clone has only one observation. Its antigen is unknown. No per-base quality is available; no much larger clone lies one base away.

This sequence was found in a human donor in good health. The sample consisted of T cells isolated from PBMCs. The rearrangement combines TRBV5-1 with TRBJ1-5; the central 9 bases match TRBD1. In nucleotide form, the sequence is TGCGCCAGCAGCTTGGGGACAGGGGCGAGTCAGCCCCAGCATTTT. This gives the protein CASSLGTGASQPQHF.